This passage covers 27 T cell receptor beta chains from one sample sequenced in a study of graft-versus-host responses after intestinal transplantation. Assay used: immunoSEQ multiplex PCR; TCRdb lists only in-frame clones, some missing. The table has about 110,000 clones, 85% to 95% seen once. For these receptors, no antigen is known. Material: unstimulated CD8+ T cells sorted from spleen or lymph node cells, obtained before intestinal transplant. These receptors all stem from a human donor who received an intestinal transplant.

This sequence joins TRBV11-2 and TRBJ1-4, with a tentative D call TRBD1 (6 bases). V shed 7 bases and J shed 6 bases, with 15 bases lying between them. There are 14 residues in the CDR3. Germline CDR1 is SGHAT and CDR2 is FQNNGV. CDR3 coding DNA: TGTGCCAGCACCGTGTCAGGGGAGGATGAAAAACTGTTTTTT. This sequence encodes CASTVSGEDEKLFF.

The chain uses TRBV4-1 and TRBJ1-2; the D is unclear. CDR3 length: 15 amino acids. Trimming removed 3 bases from V and 4 bases from J, with 15 bases in between. Germline V CDR1 and CDR2: MGHRA, YSYEKL. The CDR3 DNA follows: TGCGCCAGCAGCCATGGGCTACGGGGAACCTATGGCTACACCTTC. Translated: CASSHGLRGTYGYTF.

The rearrangement links TRBV25-1 to TRBJ1-1; no firm D call. The germline V gene has CDR1 MGHDK and CDR2 SYGVNS. V lost 3 bases, J lost 1 base, and 9 bases lay in between. The length of the CDR3 is 14 residues. Here the CDR3 reads CASSDPARNTEAFF. CDR3 in DNA: TGTGCCAGCAGTGACCCCGCAAGGAACACTGAAGCTTTCTTT.

The chain links TRBV12-5 to TRBJ2-7; maybe TRBD2 (6 bases). The germline V gene encodes CDR1 LGHNT and CDR2 FRNRAP. There are 15 residues in the CDR3. V lost 0 bases and J 2 bases, leaving 11 bases between the germline ends. The CDR3 spells CASGLVRRGPYEQYF. The CDR3 nucleotides read TGTGCTAGTGGTTTGGTACGGCGGGGTCCCTACGAGCAGTACTTC.

CDR3 nucleotides: TGTGCCAGCAGCGGTGACAGGTTCCGGTATTCCAATGAGCAGTTCTTC. It codes for CASSGDRFRYSNEQFF. The V and J genes are TRBV5-5 and TRBJ2-1, with D possibly TRBD1 on 6 matching bases. The CDR3 has 16 residues. Germline CDR1 and CDR2: SGHKS and YYEKEE (reference sequence). The V gene lost 4 bases and the J gene lost 6 bases, with 20 bases spanning the gap.

The chain carries TRBV13 and TRBJ2-7; TRBD1 matches at 9 bases. Germline V gene lookup returns CDR1 PRHDT and CDR2 FYEKMQ (reference sequence). The CDR3 is made up of 15 amino acids. V was clipped by 4 bases and J by 5 bases; unmatched bases: 9. This chain's CDR3 is CASSYTGTGLNEQYF. DNA of the CDR3: TGTGCCAGCAGCTACACCGGGACAGGGCTCAACGAGCAGTACTTC.

The CDR3 DNA sequence: TGTGCCAGCAGTTATAATCTCGGATTCTACAATGAGCAGTTCTTC. It yields the protein CASSYNLGFYNEQFF. This chain links TRBV6-5 with TRBJ2-1; D ambiguous. The CDR3 totals 15 residues. Trimming removed 3 bases at V and 3 bases at J, with 12 bases between. Germline values: CDR1 MNHEY, CDR2 SVGAGI.

J is TRBJ2-7 and V is TRBV7-9, with D possibly being TRBD1 (6 bases). Trimming removed 3 bases from V and 1 base from J, with 22 bases in between. The V gene's germline CDR1 is SEHNR and CDR2 FQNEAQ (reference sequence). The CDR3 has 18 residues. CDR3 DNA sequence: TGTGCCAGCAGCTTCGAACCCACCCCGGGACACGGATCCTACGAGCAGTACTTC. Its protein is CASSFEPTPGHGSYEQYF.

This clone was recorded once. This chain joins TRBV6-5 and TRBJ1-1; D not certain. Trimming shortened V by 1 base and J by 2 bases, and 5 bases separated the two germline ends. The CDR3 runs 13 residues. Germline CDR1 and CDR2: MNHEY and SVGAGI. CDR3 region: CASSYLVNTEAFF. CDR3 bases: TGTGCCAGCAGTTACTTAGTTAACACTGAAGCTTTCTTT.

This chain connects TRBV5-1 to TRBJ2-7; the D gene is possibly TRBD2 (5 bases). Trimming removed 4 bases from V and 2 bases from J, with 25 bases in between. The germline CDR1 and CDR2 sequences are SGHRS and YFSETQ. The CDR3 sequence is 18 residues long. Here the CDR3 DNA reads TGCGCCAGCAGCCAACAACCCACTCCGGGAATTAGAACCTACGAGCAGTACTTC. This codes for CASSQQPTPGIRTYEQYF.

The genes are TRBV9 and TRBJ2-7, with 9 positions matching TRBD2. CDR3 length: 14 amino acids. J lost 4 bases, V lost 2 bases, and 4 bases had no gene match. The germline gives CDR1 SGDLS, CDR2 YYNGEE. CDR3 nucleotides: TGTGCCAGCAGCGTTAGCGGGAGAGGGTACGAGCAGTACTTC. This codes for CASSVSGRGYEQYF.

V gene TRBV19 combines with J gene TRBJ2-2, with a tentative D call TRBD2 (5 bases). The length of the CDR3 is 14 residues. Germline V gene sequence: CDR1 LNHDA, CDR2 SQIVND (reference sequence). Trimming pared 7 bases from V and 7 bases from J, leaving 16 bases between. CDR3 sequence: CASTLLGAYGELFF. The CDR3 DNA is TGTGCCAGTACCCTCTTGGGAGCGTACGGGGAGCTGTTTTTT.

This chain connects TRBV28 to TRBJ2-1; D not certain. Deletions cut 7 bases from V and 5 bases from J, with 9 bases between. The CDR3 is 12 residues long. CDR1 MDHEN and CDR2 SYDVKM come from the germline V gene. The CDR3 reads CASTRPDNEQFF. The CDR3, as DNA: TGTGCCAGCACCCGCCCAGACAATGAGCAGTTCTTC.

This rearrangement joins TRBV28 to TRBJ1-1, with a tentative D call TRBD1 (5 bases). CDR3 length: 12 amino acids. Trimming removed 8 bases from V and 5 bases from J, with 12 bases in between. Germline assignment: CDR1 MDHEN and CDR2 SYDVKM. For the CDR3, the DNA is TGTGCCAGCGGAGTGACAGAAACTGAAGCTTTCTTT. Translating gives CASGVTETEAFF. Together with reference TRBV28 and TRBJ1-1, the CDR3 gives the full variable domain: DVKVTQSSRYLVKRTGEKVFLECVQDMDHENMFWYRQDPGLGLRLIYFSYDVKMKEKGDIPEGYSVSREKKERFSLILESASTNQTSMYLCASGVTETEAFFGQGTRLTVV.

This clone has a single count. V and J are TRBV5-1 and TRBJ2-7, with a weak D call TRBD2 (6 bases). The CDR3 is 16 amino acids. Germline V CDR1 and CDR2: SGHRS, YFSETQ. V was clipped by 4 bases and J by 0 bases, with 17 bases between them. The CDR3 sequence is CASSPGAGRSSYEQYF. As DNA, the CDR3 is TGCGCCAGCAGCCCCGGGGCGGGGCGAAGCTCCTACGAGCAGTACTTC.

The V call is TRBV7-9, the J call TRBJ1-3; no clear D. Germline V gene data show CDR1 as SEHNR and CDR2 as FQNEAQ (reference sequence). V lost 5 bases to trimming and J lost 0 bases, with 11 bases between them. The CDR3 has 15 amino acids. As DNA, the CDR3 is TGTGCCAGCAGCGCGACCGTTAGCTCTGGAAACACCATATATTTT. Translating it yields CASSATVSSGNTIYF.

V gene TRBV6-1 combines with J gene TRBJ1-1, with D uncertain. V lost 5 bases and J lost 0, with 4 bases in between. Germline V gene lookup returns CDR1 MNHNS and CDR2 SASEGT. CDR3 length: 12 amino acids. The CDR3 DNA follows: TGTGCCAGCAGTACCCTGAACACTGAAGCTTTCTTT. Translation gives CASSTLNTEAFF.

The J gene is TRBJ2-1, the V gene TRBV5-6; D gene unclear. Trimming took off 3 bases at V and 9 bases at J, with 7 bases between the two ends. The CDR3 consists of 11 residues. Germline CDR1 SGHDT, CDR2 YYEEEE. The CDR3 sequence is CASSSWVEQFF. In DNA form, the CDR3 reads TGTGCCAGCAGCTCCTGGGTTGAGCAGTTCTTC.

This chain connects TRBV20-1 to TRBJ2-7, with D possibly matching TRBD2 (5 bases). Trimming removed 5 bases at V and 5 bases at J, with 10 bases between. CDR3 length: 11 amino acids. Germline V lookup: CDR1 DFQATT, CDR2 SNEGSKA (reference sequence). The chain's CDR3 is CSASTGDEQYF. The CDR3 region has the DNA TGCAGTGCTTCCACCGGGGACGAGCAGTACTTC.

The chain employs TRBV29-1 and TRBJ2-1; possible D gene TRBD2, 5 bases. This CDR3 region has 11 residues. Germline assignment: CDR1 SQVTM and CDR2 ANQGSEA. V was cut by 3 bases and J by 9 bases, with 9 bases left in between. CDR3 amino acids: CSVETMGEQFF. CDR3 in DNA: TGCAGCGTTGAGACTATGGGTGAGCAGTTCTTC.

DNA for the CDR3: TGTGCCAGCAGTGAAAATATCGGTGGATCTGAAGCTTTCTTT. Translation gives CASSENIGGSEAFF. V and J are TRBV25-1 and TRBJ1-1; D not certain. The CDR3 length is 14 residues. The V gene's germline CDR1 is MGHDK and CDR2 SYGVNS. V dropped 2 bases and J dropped 6 bases, with 13 bases sitting between them.

The chain recombines TRBV7-9 with TRBJ1-2, with D perhaps TRBD1 (6 bases). CDR1 is SEHNR and CDR2 is FQNEAQ in the germline V gene (reference sequence). This CDR3 comprises 14 residues. V was clipped by 3 bases and J by 8 bases, with 16 bases between them. CDR3: CASSFAWGAQGYTF. DNA for the CDR3: TGTGCCAGCAGCTTTGCCTGGGGGGCACAGGGCTACACCTTC. The full variable domain, rest sourced from reference TRBV7-9 and TRBJ1-2, is DTGVSQNPRHKITKRGQNVTFRCDPISEHNRLYWYRQTLGQGPEFLTYFQNEAQLEKSRLLSDRFSAERPKGSFSTLEIQRTEQGDSAMYLCASSFAWGAQGYTFGSGTRLTVV.

The chain joins TRBV29-1 to TRBJ2-5; D gene ambiguous. V gave up 6 bases and J gave up 1 base, with 15 bases separating them. There are 14 residues in the CDR3. Germline CDR1 is SQVTM and CDR2 is ANQGSEA. CDR3 region: CSVASKRRQETQYF. The DNA for the CDR3 is TGCAGCGTGGCCAGTAAGAGACGCCAAGAGACCCAGTACTTC.

The rearrangement joins TRBV6-5 to TRBJ2-7; D not certain. Trimming left V 6 bases short and J 7 bases short, with 22 bases between. CDR1 and CDR2 (germline): MNHEY, SVGAGI. CDR3 length: 15 residues. The CDR3 bases are TGTGCCAGCAGCCGGCTGTCCAGATCATATTGGGAGCAGTACTTC. Protein product: CASSRLSRSYWEQYF.

The gene calls are TRBV5-4 and TRBJ1-1, with 7 bases that match TRBD1. CDR1 SGHNT and CDR2 YYREEE come from the germline V gene (reference sequence). J gave up 0 bases and V 4 bases, and 3 bases lay outside the gene matches. This CDR3 spans 14 amino acids. This CDR3 reads CASSTGQVNTEAFF. Written as DNA, the CDR3 is TGTGCCAGCAGCACCGGACAGGTGAACACTGAAGCTTTCTTT.

The V and J genes are TRBV30 and TRBJ2-1; no definite D call. The ends were cut back, 6 bases at V and 0 bases at J, with 15 bases in the middle. Germline V gene data show CDR1 as GTSNPN and CDR2 as SVGIG (reference sequence). The CDR3 is made up of 15 amino acids. The CDR3 loop is CACGPRASSYNEQFF. The CDR3 region has the DNA TGTGCCTGTGGGCCTCGAGCCAGCTCCTACAATGAGCAGTTCTTC.

This chain joins TRBV7-9 and TRBJ1-4, with TRBD1 as a possible D gene (6 bases). CDR3 length equals 15 residues. Germline loops: CDR1 SEHNR, CDR2 FQNEAQ (reference sequence). Trimming took 5 bases from V and 2 from J, leaving 12 bases between them. The CDR3 sequence is CASSGYRVTNEKLFF. CDR3 DNA sequence: TGTGCCAGCAGCGGTTACAGGGTGACTAATGAAAAACTGTTTTTT. The entire variable domain, with the rest obtained from reference TRBV7-9 and TRBJ1-4, is as follows: DTGVSQNPRHKITKRGQNVTFRCDPISEHNRLYWYRQTLGQGPEFLTYFQNEAQLEKSRLLSDRFSAERPKGSFSTLEIQRTEQGDSAMYLCASSGYRVTNEKLFFGSGTQLSVL.